This record concerns one T cell receptor beta chain sequence. Its specificity is unknown. The sample comes from a study of T cell responses to AZD1222 COVID-19 vaccine. Study results and limitations: As reported, nearly half of all spike-specific TCRs target variant regions that are unmutated. An increase in Spike-specific TCR breadth and depth was observed after two AZD1222 doses. The repertoires were collected only after the peak T cell response.

This CDR3 comprises 15 residues. CDR1 LGHDT and CDR2 YNNKEL come from the germline V gene (reference sequence). V dropped 6 bases and J dropped 4; count of bases not matched to a gene: 10. TCRdb's table, derived via immunoSEQ multiplex PCR, lists solely in-frame clones and lacks some. Here the sample spans 70,000 or so clones, almost 90% being singletons. The chain combines TRBV3-1 (or the pseudogene TRBV3-2) with TRBJ2-5; 8 positions agree with TRBD1. The source was peripheral blood, collected on day 0 of AZD1222 vaccination. The TCR comes from an adult in good health. This chain's CDR3 is CASSRQGTMIETQYF. CDR3 bases: TGTGCCAGCAGTCGACAGGGGACGATGATAGAGACCCAGTACTTC.